This T cell receptor beta chain emerged from a study of Tregs in tolerant kidney transplant recipients. Considering frequency, this clone is medium-sized. The read halts 3 residues ahead of the CDR3 end, with the missing end drawn from the germline J gene. Mixed chimerism was transient after nonmyeloablative marrow transplants from related graft donors. The CDR3 is made up of 14 amino acids. The germline gives CDR1 DFQATT, CDR2 SNEGSKA (reference sequence). After removal of 2 bases from V and 6 bases from J, the junction contained 7 bases not matched to a gene. TCRdb's copy holds only in-frame clones and misses some; the assay was immunoSEQ multiplex PCR. Its table lists about 15,000 clones.

The sequence came from a human patient who received a combined kidney and bone marrow transplant. Some T cells could come from the graft donor. Sequencing used CD4+ T cells from blood (PBMCs), obtained 12 months after the transplant. The gene calls are TRBV20-1 and TRBJ2-1; 7 bases are shared with TRBD1. The CDR3 protein is CSARSTNRGNEQFF. The CDR3 bases that were read are TGCAGTGCTAGATCCACAAACAGGGGCAATGAG.